This TCR beta chain was sequenced for a study of molecular identifiers for immune sequencing clone quantification. The CDR3 extends over 13 amino acids. The ends were cut back, 3 bases at V and 3 bases at J, with 10 bases in the middle. The V gene's germline CDR1 is SGHRS and CDR2 YFSETQ. This clonotype was seen repeatedly, ten times or more. One entry per CDR3 protein, called by TCRdb with MiXCR from the PCR reads. Of around 470,000 distinct CDR3 sequences detected, over 20% appear once; the ten largest clones hold about 0.84%. Sequenced sample: naive CD8+ T cells from blood, with Jurkat cell RNA spiked in. Subset in this sample: FACS-sorted CD8+CD4-CCR7+CD45RA+ naive T cells. This receptor was taken from a human donor in good health. Some libraries in this study had Jurkat cell RNA spiked in. The rearrangement uses TRBV5-1 and TRBJ2-7, with TRBD1 as a possible D gene (5 bases). The CDR3 is CASSSRQSYEQYF. The CDR3 DNA follows: TGCGCCAGCAGCTCTAGACAGAGCTACGAGCAGTACTTC.